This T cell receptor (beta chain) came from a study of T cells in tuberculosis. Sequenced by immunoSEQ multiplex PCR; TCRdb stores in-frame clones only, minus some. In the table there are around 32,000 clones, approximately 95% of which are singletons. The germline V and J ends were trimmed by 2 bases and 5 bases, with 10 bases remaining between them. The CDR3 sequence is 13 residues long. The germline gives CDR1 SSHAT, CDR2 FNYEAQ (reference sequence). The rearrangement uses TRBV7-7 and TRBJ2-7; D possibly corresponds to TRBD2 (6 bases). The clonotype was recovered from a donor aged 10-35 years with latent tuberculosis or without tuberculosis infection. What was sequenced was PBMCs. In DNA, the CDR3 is TGTGCCAGCAGCTTACAACTAGCACACGAGCAGTACTTC. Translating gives CASSLQLAHEQYF.